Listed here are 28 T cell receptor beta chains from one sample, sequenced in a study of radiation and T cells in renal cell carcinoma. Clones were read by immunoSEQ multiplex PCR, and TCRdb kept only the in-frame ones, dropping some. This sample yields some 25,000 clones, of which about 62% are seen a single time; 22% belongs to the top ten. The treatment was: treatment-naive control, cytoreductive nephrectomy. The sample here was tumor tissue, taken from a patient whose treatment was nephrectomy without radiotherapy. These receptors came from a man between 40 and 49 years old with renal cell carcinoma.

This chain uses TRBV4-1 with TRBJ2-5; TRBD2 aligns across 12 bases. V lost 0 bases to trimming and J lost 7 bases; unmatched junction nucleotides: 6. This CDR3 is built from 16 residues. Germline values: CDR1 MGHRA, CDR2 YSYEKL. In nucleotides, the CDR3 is TGCGCCAGCAGCCAAGATTACCTAGCGGGGGGGCGGACCCAGTACTTC. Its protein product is CASSQDYLAGGRTQYF.

CDR3 bases: TGTGCCAGCAGCCGAACGGGACAATCGGGTCAGCCCCAGCATTTT. This translates into CASSRTGQSGQPQHF. The chain has TRBV7-9 and TRBJ1-5; D possibly corresponds to TRBD1 (6 bases). The CDR3 is 15 residues long. Trimming took 5 bases from V and 6 from J, leaving 17 bases between them. CDR1 and CDR2 (germline): SEHNR, FQNEAQ (reference sequence).

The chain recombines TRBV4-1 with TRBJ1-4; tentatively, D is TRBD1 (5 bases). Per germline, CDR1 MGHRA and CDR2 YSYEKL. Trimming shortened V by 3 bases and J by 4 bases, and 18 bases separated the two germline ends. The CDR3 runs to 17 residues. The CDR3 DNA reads TGCGCCAGCAGCCAGACGGGGCAGCGGGGGGGTAATGAAAAACTGTTTTTT. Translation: CASSQTGQRGGNEKLFF.

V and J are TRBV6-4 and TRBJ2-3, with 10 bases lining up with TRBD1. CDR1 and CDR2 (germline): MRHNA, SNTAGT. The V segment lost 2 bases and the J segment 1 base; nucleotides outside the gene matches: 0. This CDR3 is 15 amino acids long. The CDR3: CASSDGTGGTDTQYF. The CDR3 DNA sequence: TGTGCCAGCAGTGACGGGACAGGGGGCACAGATACGCAGTATTTT.

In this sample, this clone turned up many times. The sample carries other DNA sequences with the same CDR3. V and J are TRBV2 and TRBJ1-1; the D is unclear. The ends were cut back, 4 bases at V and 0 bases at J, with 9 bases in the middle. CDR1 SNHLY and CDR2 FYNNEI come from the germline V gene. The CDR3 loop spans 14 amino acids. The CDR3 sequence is CASSVRDMNTEAFF. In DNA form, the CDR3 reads TGTGCCAGCAGTGTTAGGGATATGAACACTGAAGCTTTCTTT.

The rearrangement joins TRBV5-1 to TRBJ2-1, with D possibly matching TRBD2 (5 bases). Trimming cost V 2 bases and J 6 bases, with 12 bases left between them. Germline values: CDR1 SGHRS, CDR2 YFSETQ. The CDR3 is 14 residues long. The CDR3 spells CASSLYRGGNEQFF. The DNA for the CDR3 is TGCGCCAGCAGCTTATACCGCGGAGGCAATGAGCAGTTCTTC.

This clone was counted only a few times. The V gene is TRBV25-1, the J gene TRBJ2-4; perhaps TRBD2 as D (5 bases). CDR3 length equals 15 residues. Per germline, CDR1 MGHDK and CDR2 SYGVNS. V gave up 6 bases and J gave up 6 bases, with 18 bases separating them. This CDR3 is CASSATRGYANIQYF. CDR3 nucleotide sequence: TGTGCCAGCAGCGCTACTAGAGGGTATGCAAACATTCAGTACTTC. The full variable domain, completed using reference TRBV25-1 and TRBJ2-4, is EADIYQTPRYLVIGTGKKITLECSQTMGHDKMYWYQQDPGMELHLIHYSYGVNSTEKGDLSSESTVSRIRTEHFPLTLESARPSHTSQYLCASSATRGYANIQYFGAGTRLSVL.

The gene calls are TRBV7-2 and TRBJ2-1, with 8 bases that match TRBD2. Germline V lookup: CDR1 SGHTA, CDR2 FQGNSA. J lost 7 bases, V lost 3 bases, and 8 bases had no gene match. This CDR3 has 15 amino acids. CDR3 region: CASSLGREGWNEQFF. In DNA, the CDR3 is TGTGCCAGCAGCTTGGGTCGGGAGGGGTGGAATGAGCAGTTCTTC.

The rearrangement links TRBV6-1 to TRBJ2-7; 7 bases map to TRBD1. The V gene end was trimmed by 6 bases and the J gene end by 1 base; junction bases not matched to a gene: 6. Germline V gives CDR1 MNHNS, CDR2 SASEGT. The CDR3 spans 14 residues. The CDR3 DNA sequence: TGTGCCAGCAGCGTCTCAGGGGGTTCCTACGAGCAGTACGTC. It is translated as CASSVSGGSYEQYV.

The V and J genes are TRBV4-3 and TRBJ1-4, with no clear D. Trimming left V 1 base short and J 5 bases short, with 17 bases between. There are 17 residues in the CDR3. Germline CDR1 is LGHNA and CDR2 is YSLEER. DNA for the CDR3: TGCGCCAGCAGCCAAGGGGTTTCGGGAGCCCAGAATGAAAAACTGTTTTTT. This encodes CASSQGVSGAQNEKLFF.

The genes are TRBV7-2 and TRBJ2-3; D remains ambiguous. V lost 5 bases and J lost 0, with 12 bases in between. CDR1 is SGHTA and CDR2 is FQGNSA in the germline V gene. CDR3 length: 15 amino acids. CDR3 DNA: TGTGCCAGCAGCCCGAGGCAGCGAAGCACAGATACGCAGTATTTT. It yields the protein CASSPRQRSTDTQYF.

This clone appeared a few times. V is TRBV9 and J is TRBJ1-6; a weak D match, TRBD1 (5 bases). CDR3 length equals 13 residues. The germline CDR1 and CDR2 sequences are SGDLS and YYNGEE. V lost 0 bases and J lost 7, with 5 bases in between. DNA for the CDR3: TGTGCCAGCAGCGTAGAGGGGAATTCACCCCTCCACTTT. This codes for CASSVEGNSPLHF.

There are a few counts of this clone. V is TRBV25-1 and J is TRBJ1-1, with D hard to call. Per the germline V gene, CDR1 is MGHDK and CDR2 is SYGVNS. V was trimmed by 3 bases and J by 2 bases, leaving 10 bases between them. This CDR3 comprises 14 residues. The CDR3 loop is CASSEGWANTEAFF. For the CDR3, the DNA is TGTGCCAGCAGTGAGGGGTGGGCTAACACTGAAGCTTTCTTT.

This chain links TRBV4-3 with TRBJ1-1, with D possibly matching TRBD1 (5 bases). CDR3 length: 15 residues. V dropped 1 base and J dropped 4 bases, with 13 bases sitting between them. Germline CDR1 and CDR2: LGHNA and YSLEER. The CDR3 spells CASSQVWGVPTEAFF. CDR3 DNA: TGCGCCAGCAGCCAAGTTTGGGGGGTTCCCACTGAAGCTTTCTTT.

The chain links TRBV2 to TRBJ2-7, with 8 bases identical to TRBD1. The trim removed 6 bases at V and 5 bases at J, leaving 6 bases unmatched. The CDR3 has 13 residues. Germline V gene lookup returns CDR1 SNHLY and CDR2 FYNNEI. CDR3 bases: TGTGCCAGCAGCGCGGACAGGGATAACGAGCAGTACGTC. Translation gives CASSADRDNEQYV.

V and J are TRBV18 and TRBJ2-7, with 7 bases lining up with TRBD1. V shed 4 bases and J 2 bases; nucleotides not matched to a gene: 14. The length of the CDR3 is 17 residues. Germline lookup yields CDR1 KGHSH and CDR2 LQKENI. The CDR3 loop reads CASSLNSFDRVTYEQYV. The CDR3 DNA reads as TGTGCCAGCTCACTGAACTCGTTCGACAGGGTAACCTACGAGCAGTACGTC.

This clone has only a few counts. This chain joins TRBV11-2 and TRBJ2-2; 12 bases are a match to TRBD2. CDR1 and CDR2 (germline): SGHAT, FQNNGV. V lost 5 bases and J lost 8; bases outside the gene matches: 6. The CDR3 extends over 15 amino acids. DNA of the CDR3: TGTGCCAGCAGCCTCGGACTAGCGGGGATTGGGGAGCTGTTTTTT. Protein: CASSLGLAGIGELFF. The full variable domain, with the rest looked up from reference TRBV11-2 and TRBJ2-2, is EAGVAQSPRYKIIEKRQSVAFWCNPISGHATLYWYQQILGQGPKLLIQFQNNGVVDDSQLPKDRFSAERLKGVDSTLKIQPAKLEDSAVYLCASSLGLAGIGELFFGEGSRLTVL.

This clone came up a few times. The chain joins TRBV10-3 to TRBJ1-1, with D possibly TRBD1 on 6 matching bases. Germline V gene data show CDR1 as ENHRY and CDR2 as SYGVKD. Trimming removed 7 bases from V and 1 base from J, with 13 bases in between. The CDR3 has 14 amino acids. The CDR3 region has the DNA TGTGCCATCATGCCCGGGACAAAGAACACTGAAGCTTTCTTT. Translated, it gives CAIMPGTKNTEAFF.

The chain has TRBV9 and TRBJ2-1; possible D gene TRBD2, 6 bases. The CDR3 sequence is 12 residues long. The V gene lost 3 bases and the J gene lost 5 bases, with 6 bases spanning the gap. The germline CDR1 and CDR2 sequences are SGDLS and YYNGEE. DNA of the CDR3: TGTGCCAGCAGCGGGGGGGACAATGAGCAGTTCTTC. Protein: CASSGGDNEQFF.

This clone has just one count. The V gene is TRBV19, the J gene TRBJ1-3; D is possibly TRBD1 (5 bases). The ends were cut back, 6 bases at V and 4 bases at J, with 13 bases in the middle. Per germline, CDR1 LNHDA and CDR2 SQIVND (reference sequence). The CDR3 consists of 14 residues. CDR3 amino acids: CASSSRESGNTIYF. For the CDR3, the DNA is TGTGCCAGTAGCTCCAGGGAGTCCGGAAACACCATATATTTT.

The CDR3 sequence: CAISAEGGAYEQYF. The CDR3 DNA is TGTGCCATCAGTGCGGAAGGGGGGGCCTACGAGCAGTACTTC. This chain connects TRBV10-3 to TRBJ2-7; weak D call: TRBD2 (7 bases). The V gene's germline CDR1 is ENHRY and CDR2 SYGVKD. The V and J ends lost 4 bases and 2 bases respectively, with 12 bases between them. There are 14 residues in the CDR3.

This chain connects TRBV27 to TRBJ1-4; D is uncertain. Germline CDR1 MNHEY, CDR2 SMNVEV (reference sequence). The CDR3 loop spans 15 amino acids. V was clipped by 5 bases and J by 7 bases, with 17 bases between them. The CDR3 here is CASSPLDTSSEKLFF. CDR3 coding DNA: TGTGCCAGCAGTCCCCTCGACACCTCCAGTGAAAAACTGTTTTTT.

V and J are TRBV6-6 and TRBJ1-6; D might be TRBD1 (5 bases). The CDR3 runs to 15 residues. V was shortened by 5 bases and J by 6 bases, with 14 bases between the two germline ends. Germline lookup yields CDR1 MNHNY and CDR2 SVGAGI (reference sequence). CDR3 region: CASSHQTGFNSPLHF. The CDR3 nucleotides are TGTGCCAGCAGTCATCAAACAGGTTTTAATTCACCCCTCCACTTT.

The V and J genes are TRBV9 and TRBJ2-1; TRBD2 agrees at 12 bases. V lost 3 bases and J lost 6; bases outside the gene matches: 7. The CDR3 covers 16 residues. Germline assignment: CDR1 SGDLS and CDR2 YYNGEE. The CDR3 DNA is TGTGCCAGCAGCGCGGGACTAGCGGGCGGGATCAATGAGCAGTTCTTC. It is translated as CASSAGLAGGINEQFF.

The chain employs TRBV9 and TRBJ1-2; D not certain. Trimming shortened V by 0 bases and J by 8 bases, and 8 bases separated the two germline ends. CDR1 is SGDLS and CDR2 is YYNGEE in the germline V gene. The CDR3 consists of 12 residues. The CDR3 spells CASSVVKGGYTF. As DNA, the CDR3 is TGTGCCAGCAGCGTAGTGAAAGGGGGCTACACCTTC.

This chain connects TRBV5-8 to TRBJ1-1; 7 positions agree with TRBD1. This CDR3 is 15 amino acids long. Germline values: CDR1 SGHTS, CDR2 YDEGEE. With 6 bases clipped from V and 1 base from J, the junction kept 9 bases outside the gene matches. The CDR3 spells CASTVTGLGNTEAFF. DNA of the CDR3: TGTGCCAGCACCGTGACAGGGTTGGGGAACACTGAAGCTTTCTTT.

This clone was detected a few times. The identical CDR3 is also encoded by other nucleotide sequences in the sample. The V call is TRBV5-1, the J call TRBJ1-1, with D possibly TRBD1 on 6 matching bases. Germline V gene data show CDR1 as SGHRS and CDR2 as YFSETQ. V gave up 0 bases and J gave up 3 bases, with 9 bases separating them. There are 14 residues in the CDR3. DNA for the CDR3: TGCGCCAGCAGCTTGGCCGGGGGCTACACTGAAGCTTTCTTT. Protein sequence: CASSLAGGYTEAFF. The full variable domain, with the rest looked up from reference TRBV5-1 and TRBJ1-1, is KAGVTQTPRYLIKTRGQQVTLSCSPISGHRSVSWYQQTPGQGLQFLFEYFSETQRNKGNFPGRFSGRQFSNSRSEMNVSTLELGDSALYLCASSLAGGYTEAFFGQGTRLTVV.

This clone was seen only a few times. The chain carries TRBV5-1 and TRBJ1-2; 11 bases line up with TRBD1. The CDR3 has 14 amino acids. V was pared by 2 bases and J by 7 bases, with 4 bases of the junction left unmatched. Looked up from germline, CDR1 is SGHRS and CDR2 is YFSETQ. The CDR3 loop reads CASSFGQGAGGYTF. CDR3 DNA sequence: TGCGCCAGCAGCTTCGGACAGGGGGCTGGTGGCTACACCTTC.